Listed below are T cell receptor beta chains from one sample, sequenced in a study of radiotherapy plus CTLA-4 blockade in lung cancer. Some clones are missing from TCRdb's copy, which holds only in-frame ones; the method was immunoSEQ multiplex PCR. The table lists about 82,000 clones, more than 70% of them singletons. The specimen comprised peripheral blood, sampled from a patient treated with radiotherapy plus ipilimumab. These receptors were collected from a human donor with non-small cell lung cancer that progressed on radiotherapy plus ipilimumab. Both conserved end residues are trimmed from each CDR3. The order of the fields is CDR3 protein, J gene, V gene, D gene. The D gene is left open where the match is weak.

CDR3aa: ASSLLQGPAGTEAF; j_gene: TRBJ1-1; v_gene: TRBV27; d_gene: .
CDR3aa: ASSWDRGNEKLF; j_gene: TRBJ1-4; v_gene: TRBV7-9; d_gene: TRBD1
CDR3aa: ASSLDDRDRTDTQY; j_gene: TRBJ2-3; v_gene: TRBV4-1; d_gene: TRBD1
CDR3aa: ASPDLSKRSSYEQY; j_gene: TRBJ2-7; v_gene: TRBV14; d_gene: .
CDR3aa: ASRAGANYGYT; j_gene: TRBJ1-2; v_gene: TRBV7-2; d_gene: .
CDR3aa: ASSLNGDEQY; j_gene: TRBJ2-7; v_gene: TRBV5-1; d_gene: .
CDR3aa: ASSLTLGQNNEQF; j_gene: TRBJ2-1; v_gene: TRBV7-3; d_gene: .
CDR3aa: ASSLVSEETQY; j_gene: TRBJ2-5; v_gene: TRBV5-4; d_gene: .
CDR3aa: ASSYRAAGEQY; j_gene: TRBJ2-7; v_gene: TRBV5-1; d_gene: .
CDR3aa: SVSGTPSYEQY; j_gene: TRBJ2-7; v_gene: TRBV29-1; d_gene: .
CDR3aa: ASSGSQETQY; j_gene: TRBJ2-5; v_gene: TRBV28; d_gene: .
CDR3aa: ASSPWGGPGNQPQH; j_gene: TRBJ1-5; v_gene: TRBV19; d_gene: .
CDR3aa: ASSIGTGTYNEQF; j_gene: TRBJ2-1; v_gene: TRBV7-9; d_gene: TRBD1
CDR3aa: ASSPLGLAESSYNEQF; j_gene: TRBJ2-1; v_gene: TRBV9; d_gene: TRBD2
CDR3aa: ASSTSTGVGNTEAF; j_gene: TRBJ1-1; v_gene: TRBV19; d_gene: TRBD1
CDR3aa: ASSAGDGFNEKLF; j_gene: TRBJ1-4; v_gene: TRBV10-1; d_gene: .
CDR3aa: ASQWGTGDYEQY; j_gene: TRBJ2-7; v_gene: TRBV19; d_gene: TRBD1
CDR3aa: ASTFTTSSLTDTQY; j_gene: TRBJ2-3; v_gene: TRBV5-4; d_gene: TRBD2
CDR3aa: ASSPGASGAYNEQF; j_gene: TRBJ2-1; v_gene: TRBV18; d_gene: .
CDR3aa: ASSPPGNTEAF; j_gene: TRBJ1-1; v_gene: TRBV5-1; d_gene: .
CDR3aa: ASSLAGTGHEKLF; j_gene: TRBJ1-4; v_gene: TRBV5-8; d_gene: TRBD1
CDR3aa: ASSSGTGVRFPTGELF; j_gene: TRBJ2-2; v_gene: TRBV5-1; d_gene: TRBD1
CDR3aa: ASSEGTSGSTDTQY; j_gene: TRBJ2-3; v_gene: TRBV7-3; d_gene: TRBD2
CDR3aa: ASSPGHPFNEKLF; j_gene: TRBJ1-4; v_gene: TRBV28; d_gene: .
CDR3aa: ASSMGGSSHEQF; j_gene: TRBJ2-1; v_gene: TRBV19; d_gene: TRBD2
CDR3aa: ASSVGGNGYEQY; j_gene: TRBJ2-7; v_gene: TRBV7-9; d_gene: .
CDR3aa: ASRDSSYEQY; j_gene: TRBJ2-7; v_gene: TRBV6-6; d_gene: .
CDR3aa: ASSWGTVSETEAF; j_gene: TRBJ1-1; v_gene: TRBV5-1; d_gene: TRBD1
CDR3aa: ASSLSGDTQY; j_gene: TRBJ2-3; v_gene: TRBV11-3; d_gene: .
CDR3aa: ASSSQGARVTEAF; j_gene: TRBJ1-1; v_gene: TRBV11-2; d_gene: TRBD1
CDR3aa: ASSQDSAGQARNSPLH; j_gene: TRBJ1-6; v_gene: TRBV4-2; d_gene: TRBD1
CDR3aa: ASSKGGGNEQF; j_gene: TRBJ2-1; v_gene: TRBV11-3; d_gene: .
CDR3aa: AFSTGVNTEAF; j_gene: TRBJ1-1; v_gene: TRBV10-3; d_gene: .
CDR3aa: ASSPRAQGAYNEQF; j_gene: TRBJ2-1; v_gene: TRBV4-3; d_gene: .
CDR3aa: ASSYGSNQPQH; j_gene: TRBJ1-5; v_gene: TRBV27; d_gene: .
CDR3aa: ASKLGGLAGTDTQY; j_gene: TRBJ2-3; v_gene: TRBV5-1; d_gene: TRBD2
CDR3aa: ASSAPQPQH; j_gene: TRBJ1-5; v_gene: TRBV6-1; d_gene: .
CDR3aa: ASSQDQSSNYGYT; j_gene: TRBJ1-2; v_gene: TRBV4-1; d_gene: .
CDR3aa: AISEAPPGVYEQY; j_gene: TRBJ2-7; v_gene: TRBV10-3; d_gene: .
CDR3aa: ASTSDFYNEQF; j_gene: TRBJ2-1; v_gene: TRBV7-2; d_gene: .
CDR3aa: ASSFQLGLSFTTGELF; j_gene: TRBJ2-2; v_gene: TRBV5-6; d_gene: .
CDR3aa: ASSDSHLNTEAF; j_gene: TRBJ1-1; v_gene: TRBV6-4; d_gene: .
CDR3aa: ASSPGGATEAF; j_gene: TRBJ1-1; v_gene: TRBV6-1; d_gene: .
CDR3aa: ASSWGRNEQY; j_gene: TRBJ2-7; v_gene: TRBV5-4; d_gene: .
CDR3aa: ASSYSTPGTVDGYT; j_gene: TRBJ1-2; v_gene: TRBV6-5; d_gene: .
CDR3aa: ASSQDSQGAYSEKLF; j_gene: TRBJ1-4; v_gene: TRBV4-2; d_gene: TRBD1
CDR3aa: ASSPGTGGLFGSGNTIY; j_gene: TRBJ1-3; v_gene: TRBV5-4; d_gene: TRBD1
CDR3aa: ASNPAGGSYNEQF; j_gene: TRBJ2-1; v_gene: TRBV11-1; d_gene: TRBD2
CDR3aa: ASSLTLAGGSEQY; j_gene: .; v_gene: TRBV7-3; d_gene: TRBD2
CDR3aa: ASSESLAGRTSTDTQY; j_gene: TRBJ2-3; v_gene: TRBV10-2; d_gene: TRBD2